Below are 22 T cell receptor beta chains sequenced from a single sample in a study of blood T cell repertoires in COVID-19. The table came from immunoSEQ multiplex PCR; TCRdb's copy has only in-frame clones and leaves some out. Here the sample spans roughly 130,000 clones, around 75% being singletons. Sequencing was performed on peripheral blood. These receptors were obtained from a woman aged 70-85 years with COVID-19, enrolled during active disease.

This chain links TRBV9 with TRBJ1-3; 8 nucleotides match TRBD1. V lost 4 bases and J lost 0; bases outside the gene matches: 6. Germline V lookup: CDR1 SGDLS, CDR2 YYNGEE. This CDR3 is built from 16 residues. DNA for the CDR3: TGTGCCAGCAGCACCCCGGGACAGGCCTCTGGAAACACCATATATTTT. This encodes CASSTPGQASGNTIYF.

This chain connects TRBV5-4 to TRBJ2-7; perhaps TRBD2 as D (7 bases). V lost 3 bases, J lost 1 base, and 14 bases lay in between. CDR3 size: 15 residues. The V gene's germline CDR1 is SGHNT and CDR2 YYREEE (reference sequence). CDR3 sequence reads: CASSSSGGPSYEQYF. CDR3 DNA sequence: TGTGCCAGCAGCTCGTCGGGGGGCCCTTCCTACGAGCAGTACTTC.

The rearrangement uses TRBV7-9 and TRBJ1-3; D remains unclear. The CDR3 consists of 15 residues. The germline V and J ends were trimmed by 5 bases and 0 bases, with 11 bases remaining between them. CDR1 SEHNR and CDR2 FQNEAQ come from the germline V gene (reference sequence). In DNA, the CDR3 is TGTGCCAGCAGCCTTCGAGAGTTCTCTGGAAACACCATATATTTT. It translates to CASSLREFSGNTIYF. Combining the CDR3 with reference TRBV7-9 and TRBJ1-3 gives the whole variable domain DTGVSQNPRHKITKRGQNVTFRCDPISEHNRLYWYRQTLGQGPEFLTYFQNEAQLEKSRLLSDRFSAERPKGSFSTLEIQRTEQGDSAMYLCASSLREFSGNTIYFGEGSWLTVV.

The rearrangement uses TRBV27 and TRBJ1-1; TRBD1 is a possible D gene (5 bases). V dropped 5 bases and J dropped 4 bases, with 17 bases sitting between them. The CDR3 is 15 residues long. The germline gives CDR1 MNHEY, CDR2 SMNVEV (reference sequence). CDR3 amino acids: CASSRNPGIGTEAFF. The CDR3 bases are TGTGCCAGCAGTCGTAACCCAGGGATTGGCACTGAAGCTTTCTTT.

The chain joins TRBV6-1 to TRBJ1-6, with D maybe TRBD1 (5 bases). The V end lost 3 bases, the J end lost 7 bases, and 13 bases lay between the germline ends. The V gene's germline CDR1 is MNHNS and CDR2 SASEGT. This CDR3 contains 15 residues. This CDR3 reads CASSDSAPGNSPLHF. The DNA for the CDR3 is TGTGCCAGCAGTGATTCGGCCCCAGGGAATTCACCCCTCCACTTT.

The chain links TRBV2 to TRBJ1-2, with a possible D match to TRBD1 (6 bases). The germline V and J ends were trimmed by 1 base and 7 bases, with 16 bases remaining between them. The germline V gene has CDR1 SNHLY and CDR2 FYNNEI. CDR3 length: 15 amino acids. The CDR3 DNA is TGTGCCAGCAGTGAAGTGATGGGACAATCGGGTGGCTACACCTTC. Translated, it gives CASSEVMGQSGGYTF.

In this sample, this clone turned up a few times. This rearrangement joins TRBV5-1 to TRBJ1-1, with 9 nucleotides matching TRBD1. The CDR3 contains 12 residues. Germline CDR1 reads SGHRS; CDR2 reads YFSETQ. With 4 bases clipped from V and 11 bases from J, the junction kept 6 bases outside the gene matches. CDR3 residues: CASSPGQGDAFF. CDR3 DNA: TGCGCCAGCAGCCCGGGACAGGGAGACGCTTTCTTT.

The chain employs TRBV5-6 and TRBJ1-2, with D possibly matching TRBD1 (5 bases). Trimming pared 4 bases from V and 3 bases from J, leaving 13 bases between. The CDR3 is 14 amino acids. CDR1 and CDR2 (germline): SGHDT, YYEEEE. CDR3 coding DNA: TGTGCCAGCAGCCTACAGACAGATTACTATGGCTACACCTTC. It specifies CASSLQTDYYGYTF.

This chain connects TRBV12-3 or TRBV12-4 to TRBJ1-5; D is possibly TRBD1 (6 bases). The CDR3 has 13 amino acids. V lost 4 bases, J lost 4 bases, and 8 bases lay in between. Written as DNA, the CDR3 is TGTGCCAGCAGTTACAGGGTTAATCAGCCCCAGCATTTT. Its protein is CASSYRVNQPQHF.

The chain couples TRBV10-1 to TRBJ1-1; D is uncertain. V was pared by 1 base and J by 1 base, with 7 bases between. Germline V gene sequence: CDR1 WNHNN, CDR2 SYGVQD (reference sequence). CDR3 length: 14 residues. CDR3 DNA: TGCGCCAGCAGTGAGTTGGGAGAGAACACTGAAGCTTTCTTT. Translation: CASSELGENTEAFF.

J is TRBJ2-2 and V is TRBV7-9, with D maybe TRBD2 (6 bases). Germline V gene lookup returns CDR1 SEHNR and CDR2 FQNEAQ (reference sequence). The CDR3 contains 17 residues. The V gene lost 5 bases and the J gene lost 5 bases, with 21 bases spanning the gap. The CDR3 nucleotides are TGTGCCAGCAGCCTGAAGGTAGCGGCAGCCATGACCGGGGAGCTGTTTTTT. Protein: CASSLKVAAAMTGELFF.

This chain joins TRBV6-1 and TRBJ1-1; D not certain. The germline V gene encodes CDR1 MNHNS and CDR2 SASEGT. There are 14 residues in the CDR3. The V and J ends lost 3 bases and 4 bases respectively, with 12 bases between them. For the CDR3, the DNA is TGTGCCAGCAGTGAGCACACGGCGGGCACTGAAGCTTTCTTT. It yields the protein CASSEHTAGTEAFF.

CDR3 sequence reads: CSAIDGARGGNEAFF. The CDR3 DNA reads TGCAGTGCTATTGATGGGGCACGAGGAGGGAATGAAGCTTTCTTT. The chain links TRBV20-1 to TRBJ1-1; weak D call: TRBD1 (5 bases). Germline V gene data show CDR1 as DFQATT and CDR2 as SNEGSKA (reference sequence). This CDR3 contains 15 residues. The V gene lost 4 bases and the J gene lost 7 bases, with 22 bases spanning the gap.

The CDR3 loop is CATRTGLHQPQHF. Written as DNA, the CDR3 is TGTGCCACAAGGACAGGGCTACATCAGCCCCAGCATTTT. The rearrangement joins TRBV27 to TRBJ1-5; 8 bases agree with TRBD1. The CDR3 extends over 13 amino acids. The V and J ends lost 10 bases and 5 bases, in that order; junction bases with no gene match: 7. Germline V CDR1 and CDR2: MNHEY, SMNVEV (reference sequence).

Only a few counts were recorded for this clone. The chain is built from TRBV30 and TRBJ1-2, with D unclear. Germline CDR1 GTSNPN, CDR2 SVGIG (reference sequence). The CDR3 totals 12 residues. The V end was cut by 4 bases, the J end by 5 bases, with 11 bases between. The CDR3 region has the DNA TGTGCCTGGACAGAACAGAATTATGGCTACACCTTC. It translates to CAWTEQNYGYTF.

The chain combines TRBV9 with TRBJ2-5; 8 nucleotides line up with TRBD2. Germline-derived CDR1 and CDR2 are SGDLS and YYNGEE. The CDR3 spans 17 residues. The junction had 14 bases not matched to a gene; V was cut back by 3 bases and J by 4 bases. CDR3 residues: CASSAGGGGGRSETQYF. DNA of the CDR3: TGTGCCAGCAGCGCCGGTGGGGGCGGGGGGCGATCAGAGACCCAGTACTTC. Filled out from reference TRBV9 and TRBJ2-5, the complete variable domain reads DSGVTQTPKHLITATGQRVTLRCSPRSGDLSVYWYQQSLDQGLQFLIQYYNGEERAKGNILERFSAQQFPDLHSELNLSSLELGDSALYFCASSAGGGGGRSETQYFGPGTRLLVL.

The gene calls are TRBV30 and TRBJ1-2, with D unclear. With 4 bases removed from V and 0 bases from J, the gap between germline ends came to 12 bases. CDR3 length: 14 amino acids. Germline V gene data show CDR1 as GTSNPN and CDR2 as SVGIG (reference sequence). In DNA, the CDR3 is TGTGCCTGGAACCGGAGAGTTACTAACTATGGCTACACCTTC. Translating it yields CAWNRRVTNYGYTF.

The chain combines TRBV7-2 with TRBJ1-2; 9 bases fit TRBD1. The CDR3 has 19 residues. V shed 5 bases and J 0 bases; nucleotides not matched to a gene: 16. CDR1 and CDR2 from the germline V gene are SGHTA and FQGNSA. CDR3 sequence: CASSPSTSGTGPSNYGYTF. The CDR3 coding sequence is TGTGCCAGCAGCCCCTCTACCTCCGGGACAGGGCCTTCTAACTATGGCTACACCTTC.

The J gene is TRBJ2-7, the V gene TRBV2; 10 bases map to TRBD2. This CDR3 is built from 13 residues. Germline lookup yields CDR1 SNHLY and CDR2 FYNNEI. The V and J ends lost 8 bases and 4 bases, in that order; junction bases with no gene match: 5. CDR3 loop: CASEAGGGYEQYF. For the CDR3, the DNA is TGTGCCAGCGAAGCGGGGGGGGGTTACGAGCAGTACTTC.

The rearrangement links TRBV5-1 to TRBJ2-7; TRBD1 might be the D (5 bases). This CDR3 comprises 14 residues. Germline CDR1 and CDR2: SGHRS and YFSETQ. V was pared by 2 bases and J by 5 bases, with 14 bases between. The CDR3 spells CASSFGPGSNEQYF. The CDR3, as DNA: TGCGCCAGCAGCTTTGGGCCAGGGTCGAACGAGCAGTACTTC.

The chain carries TRBV28 and TRBJ1-2; a weak D match, TRBD1 (6 bases). The length of the CDR3 is 13 residues. Germline lookup yields CDR1 MDHEN and CDR2 SYDVKM. V was clipped by 11 bases and J by 1 base, with 14 bases between them. The CDR3 region is CAVQDRLNYGYTF. The CDR3, as DNA: TGTGCCGTACAGGACAGACTTAACTATGGCTACACCTTC.

The V call is TRBV5-1, the J call TRBJ1-1; D gene uncertain. The CDR3 runs 16 residues. Trimming took 3 bases from V and 0 from J, leaving 15 bases between them. From germline, CDR1 is SGHRS and CDR2 YFSETQ. The CDR3 DNA is TGCGCCAGCAGCTCGATAGAGTATCCAATGAACACTGAAGCTTTCTTT. This translates into CASSSIEYPMNTEAFF.